The entry that follows covers one TCR gamma chain sequence. The antigen remains unidentified. These data originate in a study of Vδ1+ human thymocytes. Regarding the study as a whole: Thymic TRG and TRD repertoires appeared highly polyclonal.

Extracted RNA was reverse transcribed into cDNA. The CDR3 regions were amplified by multiplex PCR from V-gene primers to a constant-region primer. TCRdb redid the clone calls on the multiplex PCR reads with CATT. Altogether 25,000 to 35,000 gamma-chain clones are present, about 18% being singletons, with the ten largest covering roughly 2%. The V gene end was trimmed by 4 bases and the J gene end by 8 bases; junction bases not matched to a gene: 10. CDR3 length: 14 residues. Per the germline V gene, CDR1 is EGSNGY and CDR2 is YDSYNSKV. Sequencing used Vdelta1+ gamma-delta thymocytes from the thymus. Subset defined: FACS-sorted CD3+ TCRalphabeta- TCRVdelta1+ TCRVdelta2- thymocytes. V gene TRGV2 combines with J gene TRGJP2. The receptor comes from a boy in the first two years of life who had congenital heart surgery. The CDR3 spells CATWDGLWDWIKTF. In DNA, the CDR3 is TGTGCCACCTGGGATGGGCTATGGGATTGGATCAAGACGTTT.